This note documents a single T cell receptor (beta chain) sequence. The data derive from a study of blood T cell repertoires in COVID-19. Study context: Spain, Italy and the United States supplied samples that represented acute and convalescent COVID-19. Sources were T cells, B-cell-depleted T cells, or PBMCs; the material itself was cDNA or gDNA.

The germline V gene encodes CDR1 LNHNV and CDR2 YYDKDF (reference sequence). J was trimmed by 0 bases and V by 4 bases; bases with no gene match: 4. The length of the CDR3 is 17 residues. Per the original methods: The assay estimated nucleated cells by amplifying reference gene primers. TCRdb's copy holds only in-frame clones and misses some; the assay was immunoSEQ multiplex PCR. V and J calls and clone size come straight from that table; D and trimming were deduced from the DNA. This sample yields roughly 15,000 clones, of which roughly 88% are seen a single time; roughly 9% belongs to the top ten.

The chain carries TRBV15 and TRBJ2-6; TRBD1 matches 9 bases. The source of this sequence is a human donor in a cohort sampled during active COVID-19. The sequencing input was peripheral blood. CDR3 loop: CATSNRGLDSGANVLTF. CDR3 bases: TGTGCCACCAGCAACAGGGGGCTAGACTCTGGGGCCAACGTCCTGACTTTC.